The 15 T cell receptor beta chains listed next were all sequenced from one sample in a study of long-term antiretroviral therapy in people with HIV. Sequencing relied on immunoSEQ assay v3.0, run at survey level. Clones were read by immunoSEQ multiplex PCR, and TCRdb kept only the in-frame ones, dropping some. Of some 15,000 clones listed, more than 65% are singletons. The input for sequencing was unsorted PBMCs, taken roughly 1.2 years before starting antiretroviral therapy. The receptors shown here come from a man aged 30 to 39 with HIV.

The V and J genes are TRBV29-1 and TRBJ2-1; D assignment may be TRBD1 or TRBD2 (5 bases each). V lost 2 bases and J 11 bases, leaving 10 bases between the germline ends. This CDR3 has 11 residues. The germline CDR1 and CDR2 sequences are SQVTM and ANQGSEA. CDR3 residues: CSVEFRDQQFF. Here the CDR3 DNA reads TGCAGCGTTGAATTCCGGGACCAGCAGTTCTTC.

This clone is judged medium-sized. The chain is built from TRBV9 and TRBJ2-1; D might be TRBD1 or TRBD2, each matching 5 bases. Germline V CDR1 and CDR2: SGDLS, YYNGEE. The CDR3 totals 11 residues. Trimming left V 3 bases short and J 10 bases short, with 8 bases between. The CDR3 loop reads CASSAGTEQFF. DNA for the CDR3: TGTGCCAGCAGCGCCGGGACCGAGCAGTTCTTC.

V gene TRBV2 combines with J gene TRBJ2-3; TRBD1 agrees at 9 bases. Trimming cost V 9 bases and J 5 bases; bases outside gene matches: 9. Germline V gene sequence: CDR1 SNHLY, CDR2 FYNNEI. This CDR3 comprises 14 residues. CDR3 nucleotides: TGTGCCAGTCAACAGGGGGCCGTGGGAGATACGCAGTATTTT. Translated: CASQQGAVGDTQYF.

The chain uses TRBV6-1 and TRBJ2-3; D uncertain. This CDR3 has 13 residues. Deletions cut 1 base from V and 2 bases from J, with 4 bases between. Germline lookup yields CDR1 MNHNS and CDR2 SASEGT. CDR3 sequence reads: CASSEVVTDTQYF. The CDR3 DNA reads TGTGCCAGCAGTGAAGTGGTCACAGATACGCAGTATTTT.

V gene TRBV19 combines with J gene TRBJ2-1; weak D call: TRBD2 (6 bases). In germline, CDR1 is LNHDA, CDR2 SQIVND (reference sequence). V lost 6 bases, J lost 13 bases, and 16 bases lay in between. The CDR3 runs to 12 residues. CDR3 in amino acids: CASRLSPGLQFF. The CDR3 DNA is TGTGCCAGTAGACTCAGCCCCGGACTACAGTTCTTC.

The genes are TRBV13 and TRBJ1-4, with D hard to call. The CDR3 covers 12 residues. Looked up from germline, CDR1 is PRHDT and CDR2 is FYEKMQ (reference sequence). The V and J ends lost 1 base and 8 bases respectively, with 5 bases between them. The CDR3 DNA reads as TGTGCCAGCAGCTTAGAAGGGGAAAAACTGTTTTTT. Amino acid sequence: CASSLEGEKLFF.

The gene calls are TRBV5-5 and TRBJ2-7; D not certain. Trimming stripped 0 bases from V and 3 bases from J, with 7 bases between. Germline CDR1 reads SGHKS; CDR2 reads YYEKEE (reference sequence). The CDR3 extends over 13 amino acids. The CDR3 spells CASSLESGYEQYF. The CDR3 DNA reads TGTGCCAGCAGCTTGGAATCGGGCTACGAGCAGTACTTC.

The chain uses TRBV7-2 and TRBJ2-5; D unresolved. The CDR3 is 14 residues long. Trimming removed 1 base at V and 3 bases at J, with 9 bases between. Germline CDR1 SGHTA, CDR2 FQGNSA. CDR3 nucleotides: TGTGCCAGCAGCTTAGTTGGATCCAAAGAGACCCAGTACTTC. This encodes CASSLVGSKETQYF.

The chain uses TRBV10-3 and TRBJ1-3, with D maybe TRBD1 (6 bases). The germline V and J ends were trimmed by 4 bases and 0 bases, with 19 bases remaining between them. This CDR3 is built from 18 residues. Germline V gene data show CDR1 as ENHRY and CDR2 as SYGVKD. The CDR3 sequence is CAISGRGGTGHSGNTIYF. The CDR3, as DNA: TGTGCCATCAGTGGCAGGGGCGGGACGGGACACTCTGGAAACACCATATATTTT.

Only a few counts were recorded for this clone. The rearrangement joins TRBV7-9 to TRBJ2-2; tentatively, D is TRBD1 (6 bases). Trimming stripped 3 bases from V and 5 bases from J, with 13 bases between. Per germline, CDR1 SEHNR and CDR2 FQNEAQ (reference sequence). The CDR3 is made up of 15 amino acids. The CDR3 protein is CASSFPQGWTGELFF. CDR3 coding DNA: TGTGCCAGCAGCTTTCCGCAGGGGTGGACCGGGGAGCTGTTTTTT.

The V and J genes are TRBV23-1 and TRBJ1-1; no definite D call. TRBV23-1 is an open reading frame, and its role is uncertain. The CDR3 has 16 amino acids. With 1 base removed from V and 11 bases from J, the gap between germline ends came to 23 bases. CDR3 in DNA: TGCGCCAGCAGTCAATTGGCGTCAACCCTTTGGGATGTTGCTTTCTTT. Translated, it gives CASSQLASTLWDVAFF.

This clone was observed a single time. The chain links TRBV7-9 to TRBJ2-7; no reliable D call. The CDR3 sequence is 16 residues long. Deletions cut 7 bases from V and 0 bases from J, with 19 bases between. Per the germline V gene, CDR1 is SEHNR and CDR2 is FQNEAQ (reference sequence). The CDR3 bases are TGTGCCAGCATCTCGTACCGAGGACGCCGCTCCTACGAGCAGTACTTC. Translated, it gives CASISYRGRRSYEQYF.

This chain connects TRBV9 to TRBJ2-1; 12 positions match TRBD2. Germline-derived CDR1 and CDR2 are SGDLS and YYNGEE. Trimming at V came to 0 bases and at J to 8 bases, leaving 6 bases not matched to a gene. The CDR3 loop spans 16 amino acids. CDR3 residues: CASSVGLAGVGDEQFF. In nucleotides, the CDR3 is TGTGCCAGCAGCGTAGGACTAGCGGGAGTGGGGGATGAGCAGTTCTTC.

V gene TRBV7-9 combines with J gene TRBJ1-2; TRBD1 aligns across 7 bases. J was trimmed by 8 bases and V by 4 bases; bases with no gene match: 16. Germline values: CDR1 SEHNR, CDR2 FQNEAQ (reference sequence). This CDR3 has 16 amino acids. Written as DNA, the CDR3 is TGTGCCAGCAGCTCTAGTGACAGGGATTTCCGGTACGGCTACACCTTC. Translated, it gives CASSSSDRDFRYGYTF.

This clone has more than one count but fewer than ten. V is TRBV30 and J is TRBJ1-3; D uncertain. This CDR3 comprises 15 residues. V lost 6 bases and J lost 0, with 15 bases in between. The germline V gene encodes CDR1 GTSNPN and CDR2 SVGIG (reference sequence). The CDR3 loop is CACRRYAHSGNTIYF. Here the CDR3 DNA reads TGTGCCTGCCGTAGGTATGCACACTCTGGAAACACCATATATTTT.